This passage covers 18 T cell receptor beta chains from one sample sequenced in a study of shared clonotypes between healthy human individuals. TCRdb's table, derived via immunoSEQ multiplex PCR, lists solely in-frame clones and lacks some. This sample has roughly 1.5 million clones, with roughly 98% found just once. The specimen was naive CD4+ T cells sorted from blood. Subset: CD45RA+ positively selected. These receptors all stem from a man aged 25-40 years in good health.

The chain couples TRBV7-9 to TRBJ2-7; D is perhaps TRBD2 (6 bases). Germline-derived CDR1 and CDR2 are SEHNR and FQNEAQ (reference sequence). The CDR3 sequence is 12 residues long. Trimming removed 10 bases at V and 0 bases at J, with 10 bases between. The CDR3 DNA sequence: TGTGCCATCCGTAGCGGCTCCTACGAGCAGTACTTC. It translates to CAIRSGSYEQYF.

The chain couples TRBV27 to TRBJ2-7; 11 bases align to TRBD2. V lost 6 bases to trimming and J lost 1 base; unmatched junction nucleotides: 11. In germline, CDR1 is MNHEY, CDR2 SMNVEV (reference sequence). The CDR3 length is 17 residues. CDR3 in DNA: TGTGCCAGCAGATCCACCAGGGGGACTAGCGGATCCTACGAGCAGTACTTC. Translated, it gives CASRSTRGTSGSYEQYF.

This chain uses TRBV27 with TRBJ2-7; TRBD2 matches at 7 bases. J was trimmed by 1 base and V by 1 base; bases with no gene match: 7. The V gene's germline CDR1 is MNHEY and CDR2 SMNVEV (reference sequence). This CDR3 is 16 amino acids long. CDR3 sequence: CASSLLGRAGSYEQYF. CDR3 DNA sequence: TGTGCCAGCAGTTTATTAGGGAGGGCAGGATCCTACGAGCAGTACTTC.

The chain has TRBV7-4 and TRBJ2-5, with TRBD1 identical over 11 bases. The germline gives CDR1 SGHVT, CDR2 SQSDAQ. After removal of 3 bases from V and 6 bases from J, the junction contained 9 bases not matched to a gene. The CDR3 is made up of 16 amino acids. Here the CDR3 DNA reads TGTGCCAGCAGCTTCCCGGGACAGGGGGGTGGGAAGACCCAGTACTTC. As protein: CASSFPGQGGGKTQYF.

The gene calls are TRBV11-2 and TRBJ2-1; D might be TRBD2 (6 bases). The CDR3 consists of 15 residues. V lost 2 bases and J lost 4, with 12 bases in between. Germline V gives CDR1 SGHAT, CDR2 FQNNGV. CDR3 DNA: TGTGCCAGCAGCTTAATCGGGAGTTCGTACAATGAGCAGTTCTTC. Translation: CASSLIGSSYNEQFF.

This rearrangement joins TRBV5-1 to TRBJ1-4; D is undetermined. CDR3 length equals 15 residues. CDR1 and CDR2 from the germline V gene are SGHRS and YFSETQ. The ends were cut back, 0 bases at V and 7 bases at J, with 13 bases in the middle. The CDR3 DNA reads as TGCGCCAGCAGCTTGGGGGGTGCCTCCCCTGAAAAACTGTTTTTT. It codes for CASSLGGASPEKLFF.

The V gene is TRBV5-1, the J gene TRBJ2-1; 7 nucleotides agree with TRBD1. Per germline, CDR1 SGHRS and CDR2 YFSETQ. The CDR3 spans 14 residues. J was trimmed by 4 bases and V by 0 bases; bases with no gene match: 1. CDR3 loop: CASSLVGQYNEQFF. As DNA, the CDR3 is TGCGCCAGCAGCTTGGTGGGACAGTACAATGAGCAGTTCTTC.

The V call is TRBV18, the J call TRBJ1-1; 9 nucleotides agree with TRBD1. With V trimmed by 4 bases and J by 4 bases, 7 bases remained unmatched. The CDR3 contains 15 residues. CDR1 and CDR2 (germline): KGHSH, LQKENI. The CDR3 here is CASSQGQGPSTEAFF. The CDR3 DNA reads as TGTGCCAGCTCACAGGGACAGGGCCCGAGCACTGAAGCTTTCTTT.

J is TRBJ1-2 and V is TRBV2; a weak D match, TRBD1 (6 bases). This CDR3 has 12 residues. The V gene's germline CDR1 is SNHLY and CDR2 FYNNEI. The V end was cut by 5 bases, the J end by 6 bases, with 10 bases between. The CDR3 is CASSLGTNGYTF. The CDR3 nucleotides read TGTGCCAGCAGTCTCGGGACAAATGGCTACACCTTC.

The CDR3 coding sequence is TGTGCCAGCAGCCGGGACAGGGGGCACCACGAGCAGTACTTC. Its protein product is CASSRDRGHHEQYF. The chain uses TRBV5-4 and TRBJ2-7; 12 bases line up with TRBD1. The CDR3 is made up of 14 amino acids. Germline CDR1 is SGHNT and CDR2 is YYREEE (reference sequence). The V and J ends lost 4 bases and 5 bases, in that order; junction bases with no gene match: 4.

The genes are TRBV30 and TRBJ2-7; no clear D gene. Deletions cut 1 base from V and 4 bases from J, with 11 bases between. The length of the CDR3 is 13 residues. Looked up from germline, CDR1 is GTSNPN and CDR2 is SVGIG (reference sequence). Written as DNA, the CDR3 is TGTGCCTGGAGTGAGAGACCAAAATACGAGCAGTACTTC. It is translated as CAWSERPKYEQYF.

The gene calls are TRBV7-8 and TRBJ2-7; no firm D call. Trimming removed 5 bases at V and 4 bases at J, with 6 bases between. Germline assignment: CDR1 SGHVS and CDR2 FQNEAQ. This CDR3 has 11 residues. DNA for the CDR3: TGTGCCAGCAGCACCTATTACGAGCAGTACTTC. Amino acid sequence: CASSTYYEQYF.

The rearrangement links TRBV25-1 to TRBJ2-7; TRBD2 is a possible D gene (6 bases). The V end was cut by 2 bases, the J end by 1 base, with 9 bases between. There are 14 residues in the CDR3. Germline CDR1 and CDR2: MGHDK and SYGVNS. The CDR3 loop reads CASSEMGGSYEQYF. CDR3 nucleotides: TGTGCCAGCAGTGAAATGGGAGGATCCTACGAGCAGTACTTC.

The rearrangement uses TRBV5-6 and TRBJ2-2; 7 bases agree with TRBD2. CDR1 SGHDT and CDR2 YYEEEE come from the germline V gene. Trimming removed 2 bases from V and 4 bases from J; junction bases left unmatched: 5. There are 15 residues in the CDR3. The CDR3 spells CASSFFSGGTGELFF. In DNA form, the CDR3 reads TGTGCCAGCAGCTTCTTTTCGGGGGGCACCGGGGAGCTGTTTTTT.

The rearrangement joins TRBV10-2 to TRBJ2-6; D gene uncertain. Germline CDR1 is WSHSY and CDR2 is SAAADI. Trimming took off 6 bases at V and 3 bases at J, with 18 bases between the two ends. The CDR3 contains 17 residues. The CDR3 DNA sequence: TGCGCCAGCAGCCCCAACCTGGGTTCTGGTGGGGCCAACGTCCTGACTTTC. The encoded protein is CASSPNLGSGGANVLTF.

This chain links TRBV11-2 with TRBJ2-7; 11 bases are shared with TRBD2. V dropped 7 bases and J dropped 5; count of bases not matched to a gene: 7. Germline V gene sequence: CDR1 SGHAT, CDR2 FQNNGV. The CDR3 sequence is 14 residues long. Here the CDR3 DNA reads TGTGCCAGCAACCCACTAGCGGGAGTCGACGAGCAGTACTTC. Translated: CASNPLAGVDEQYF.

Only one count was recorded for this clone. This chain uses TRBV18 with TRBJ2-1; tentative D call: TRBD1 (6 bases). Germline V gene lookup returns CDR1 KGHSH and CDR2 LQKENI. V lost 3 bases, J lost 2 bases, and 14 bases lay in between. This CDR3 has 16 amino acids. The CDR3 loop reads CASSPLGRGAYNEQFF. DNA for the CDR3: TGTGCCAGCTCACCCTTGGGCAGGGGAGCCTACAATGAGCAGTTCTTC.

The CDR3 nucleotides are TGTGCCAGCAGCCTCCGTCAAGGGGTATTGTACGAGCAGTACTTC. Translation gives CASSLRQGVLYEQYF. The chain links TRBV28 to TRBJ2-7; tentative D call: TRBD1 (5 bases). The germline gives CDR1 MDHEN, CDR2 SYDVKM. V gave up 6 bases and J gave up 4 bases, with 19 bases separating them. This CDR3 comprises 15 residues.